The next 17 T cell receptor beta chains were all read from a single sample in a study of blood T cells in healthy people across ages (dated by TCRdb to about 2015). The library was generated by 5' RACE. Sequencer: Illumina HiSeq 2500. The second PCR ran for about 7 to 11 cycles and used a J-beta primer mix along with a sample-barcoded 5' primer. In TCRdb, the public reads were trimmed at Q25 with fastp and aligned with MiXCR, with productive beta chains retained. Each record represents a unique CDR3 protein, reported with the most common genes and DNA among its rows. Across this sample there are around 1,700,000 distinct CDR3 sequences, with 28% seen only once. The ten largest clones take up roughly 8% of the sample. Source material: blood. Source of these receptors: a woman in her twenties or thirties in good health.

This clonotype was observed at least ten times. The chain employs TRBV7-2 and TRBJ2-7, with a tentative D call TRBD2 (6 bases). This CDR3 contains 14 residues. Germline V gives CDR1 SGHTA, CDR2 FQGNSA. Between the trimmed V and J ends, which lost 5 bases and 2 bases, there was a span of 13 bases. The CDR3 loop reads CASSPRGGAYEQYF. As DNA, the CDR3 is TGTGCCAGCAGCCCCCGGGGCGGGGCCTACGAGCAGTACTTC.

V gene TRBV7-2 combines with J gene TRBJ2-5; D not certain. Germline loops: CDR1 SGHTA, CDR2 FQGNSA. This CDR3 has 16 amino acids. V gave up 1 base and J gave up 4 bases, with 16 bases separating them. The CDR3 DNA reads TGTGCCAGCAGCTTAGATGACTCACGACATGGAGAGACCCAGTACTTC. Translation gives CASSLDDSRHGETQYF. Full variable domain (remainder filled in from reference TRBV7-2 and TRBJ2-5): GAGVSQSPSNKVTEKGKDVELRCDPISGHTALYWYRQSLGQGLEFLIYFQGNSAPDKSGLPSDRFSAERTGGSVSTLTIQRTQQEDSAVYLCASSLDDSRHGETQYFGPGTRLLVL.

This chain connects TRBV9 to TRBJ2-7; TRBD2 aligns across 7 bases. CDR3 size: 16 residues. J lost 4 bases, V lost 3 bases, and 13 bases had no gene match. Per germline, CDR1 SGDLS and CDR2 YYNGEE. CDR3 nucleotides: TGTGCCAGCAGCGGGACTAGTGGGGGGGGAAATTACGAGCAGTACTTC. This encodes CASSGTSGGGNYEQYF. Complete variable domain (other parts from reference TRBV9 and TRBJ2-7): DSGVTQTPKHLITATGQRVTLRCSPRSGDLSVYWYQQSLDQGLQFLIQYYNGEERAKGNILERFSAQQFPDLHSELNLSSLELGDSALYFCASSGTSGGGNYEQYFGPGTRLTVT.

The chain carries TRBV24-1 and TRBJ2-1, with 10 bases that match TRBD2. J was trimmed by 10 bases and V by 4 bases; bases with no gene match: 3. The CDR3 loop spans 13 amino acids. The germline V gene has CDR1 KGHDR and CDR2 SFDVKD. The CDR3 DNA sequence: TGTGCCACCAGTGAAAGGGGACTAGCGGAGCAGTTCTTC. Its translation is CATSERGLAEQFF.

This chain connects TRBV20-1 to TRBJ1-2; tentative D call: TRBD1 (6 bases). The CDR3 has 15 amino acids. Deletions cut 0 bases from V and 3 bases from J, with 14 bases between. Germline V CDR1 and CDR2: DFQATT, SNEGSKA (reference sequence). The CDR3 nucleotides read TGCAGTGCTAGAGAGCCCGAACAGGGTGACTATGGCTACACCTTC. Residues: CSAREPEQGDYGYTF.

The chain combines TRBV6-5 with TRBJ1-4; 8 bases match TRBD1. The germline V gene has CDR1 MNHEY and CDR2 SVGAGI. V gave up 5 bases and J gave up 8 bases; unmatched junction bases: 10. The CDR3 is 15 residues long. The CDR3 loop is CASSLDRGELEKLFF. CDR3 sequence (DNA): TGTGCCAGCAGTCTAGACAGGGGCGAACTCGAAAAACTGTTTTTT.

This clonotype was detected only a few times. This sequence joins TRBV29-1 and TRBJ1-2; TRBD1 aligns across 7 bases. V dropped 6 bases and J dropped 2; count of bases not matched to a gene: 6. Germline V gene sequence: CDR1 SQVTM, CDR2 ANQGSEA. The length of the CDR3 is 13 residues. This CDR3 is CSVHVDRNYGYTF. Written as DNA, the CDR3 is TGCAGCGTCCACGTGGACAGGAACTATGGCTACACCTTC.

This clonotype was counted between two and nine times. The rearrangement uses TRBV7-9 and TRBJ1-1; TRBD1 matches at 8 bases. J was trimmed by 8 bases and V by 4 bases; bases with no gene match: 6. Per germline, CDR1 SEHNR and CDR2 FQNEAQ (reference sequence). This CDR3 contains 13 residues. Here the CDR3 reads CASSSGRDREAFF. The DNA of the CDR3 is TGTGCCAGCAGCTCCGGCCGGGACAGGGAAGCTTTCTTT.

This chain's CDR3 is CSATGTRDTDTQYF. In DNA, the CDR3 is TGCAGTGCCACCGGGACTAGGGACACAGATACGCAGTATTTT. This chain links TRBV20-1 with TRBJ2-3; 8 bases agree with TRBD2. Looked up from germline, CDR1 is DFQATT and CDR2 is SNEGSKA (reference sequence). Trimming removed 6 bases from V and 2 bases from J; junction bases left unmatched: 7. CDR3 length equals 14 residues.

This chain joins TRBV7-8 and TRBJ2-3; no clear D. Trimming shortened V by 7 bases and J by 8 bases, and 13 bases separated the two germline ends. The CDR3 runs to 12 residues. CDR1 and CDR2 from the germline V gene are SGHVS and FQNEAQ. The CDR3 nucleotides read TGTGCCAGCAACACTATGACTGGTACGCAGTATTTT. This codes for CASNTMTGTQYF.

The chain joins TRBV7-9 to TRBJ2-3; 12 bases align to TRBD2. The CDR3 consists of 16 residues. Germline trimming cut 4 bases from V and 3 bases from J; bases unmatched to any gene: 5. CDR1 is SEHNR and CDR2 is FQNEAQ in the germline V gene (reference sequence). The CDR3 is CASSSRGTSGTDTQYF. Written as DNA, the CDR3 is TGTGCCAGCAGCTCACGAGGGACTAGCGGGACAGATACGCAGTATTTT.

With regard to this clonotype: The junction departs from germline at one end; a sequencing error may be responsible. This chain connects TRBV19 to TRBJ1-2; D ambiguous. This CDR3 has 13 amino acids. The germline V gene encodes CDR1 LNHDA and CDR2 SQIVND (reference sequence). DNA of the CDR3: TGTGCCGGTAGTATACCGCCGACCCGGGACTACACCTTC. Encoded protein: CAGSIPPTRDYTF.

This clonotype showed up just a few times. DNA of the CDR3: TGTGCCAGCAGTTATTTGGAGGTTCGGGCCATGCGGACCCAGTACTTC. It codes for CASSYLEVRAMRTQYF. The chain carries TRBV6-2 or TRBV6-3 and TRBJ2-5; tentative D call: TRBD2 (5 bases). This CDR3 is built from 16 residues. Trimming stripped 3 bases from V and 7 bases from J, with 21 bases between. Germline CDR1 reads MNHEY; CDR2 reads SVGEGT.

This clonotype was observed a handful of times. The chain has TRBV29-1 and TRBJ1-5, with no clear D. The CDR3 runs to 13 residues. Germline V gene sequence: CDR1 SQVTM, CDR2 ANQGSEA. V lost 1 base and J lost 11, with 15 bases in between. Here the CDR3 DNA reads TGCAGCGTTGAAGTTGGAGGTGTTGGAGCCCAGCATTTT. Protein sequence: CSVEVGGVGAQHF.

With regard to this clonotype: This may arise from a read error, as a much more abundant clone is one base away. V is TRBV7-6 and J is TRBJ2-1, with a tentative D call TRBD2 (5 bases). With 0 bases removed from V and 12 bases from J, the gap between germline ends came to 9 bases. The CDR3 length is 12 residues. Germline values: CDR1 SGHVS, CDR2 FNYEAQ. The CDR3 region has the DNA TGTGCCAGCAGCTTAGCGAGGGATGGGCAGTTCTTC. It is translated as CASSLARDGQFF.

A remark on this clonotype: The junction does not match germline at one end; this may be a read error. V and J are TRBV10-3 and TRBJ2-1; TRBD2 matches at 11 bases. The CDR3 totals 13 residues. Germline CDR1 and CDR2: ENHRY and SYGVKD. Here the CDR3 reads CAIRGLADNGQFF. CDR3 nucleotides: TGTGCCATCAGGGGACTAGCGGACAATGGGCAGTTCTTC.

This clonotype has a handful of counts. This chain links TRBV27 with TRBJ1-2, with D unresolved. Trimming shortened V by 8 bases and J by 0 bases, and 13 bases separated the two germline ends. This CDR3 is 14 amino acids long. From germline, CDR1 is MNHEY and CDR2 SMNVEV (reference sequence). The CDR3, as DNA: TGTGCCAGCGGACTCGCCCCGCCTAACTATGGCTACACCTTC. This sequence encodes CASGLAPPNYGYTF.